A single sample is the source of the 24 T cell receptor beta chains below, sequenced in a study of T cell responses to AZD1222 COVID-19 vaccine. Clones were read by immunoSEQ multiplex PCR, and TCRdb kept only the in-frame ones, dropping some. The sample has some 150,000 clones; over 75% are singletons. The sample in question was peripheral blood, obtained 28 days after the second dose of the MenACWY control vaccine. The receptors were gathered from an adult who received the MenACWY meningococcal vaccine as a control.

This clone was observed a handful of times. Other DNA sequences of this sample code for an identical CDR3. The rearrangement links TRBV5-1 to TRBJ2-7, with TRBD1 matching 8 bases. The length of the CDR3 is 14 residues. With 7 bases clipped from V and 2 bases from J, the junction kept 8 bases outside the gene matches. Germline-derived CDR1 and CDR2 are SGHRS and YFSETQ. CDR3: CASGSGGPTYEQYF. DNA for the CDR3: TGCGCCAGCGGGTCAGGGGGCCCTACCTACGAGCAGTACTTC.

CDR3 sequence reads: CASSYSGGRVAKNIQYF. CDR3 in DNA: TGTGCCAGCAGTTACTCAGGCGGGCGGGTAGCCAAAAACATTCAGTACTTC. This chain links TRBV6-2 or TRBV6-3 with TRBJ2-4; a weak D match, TRBD2 (5 bases). This CDR3 has 17 residues. Germline CDR1 is MNHEY and CDR2 is SVGEGT. V was pared by 0 bases and J by 0 bases, with 12 bases between.

J is TRBJ1-5 and V is TRBV2; 7 bases map to TRBD1. Looked up from germline, CDR1 is SNHLY and CDR2 is FYNNEI. After removal of 6 bases from V and 2 bases from J, the junction contained 7 bases not matched to a gene. This CDR3 has 15 amino acids. The CDR3 region has the DNA TGTGCCAGCAGACTTATCGGGACAGGCAATCAGCCCCAGCATTTT. Its translation: CASRLIGTGNQPQHF.

The chain has TRBV9 and TRBJ2-3; D is perhaps TRBD2 (5 bases). The CDR3 length is 17 residues. The ends were cut back, 3 bases at V and 0 bases at J, with 17 bases in the middle. Germline CDR1 is SGDLS and CDR2 is YYNGEE. The CDR3 region has the DNA TGTGCCAGCAGCGGCCCCCCGATGGCGGGCAGCACAGATACGCAGTATTTT. Translated: CASSGPPMAGSTDTQYF. The variable domain in full, completed from reference TRBV9 and TRBJ2-3, reads DSGVTQTPKHLITATGQRVTLRCSPRSGDLSVYWYQQSLDQGLQFLIQYYNGEERAKGNILERFSAQQFPDLHSELNLSSLELGDSALYFCASSGPPMAGSTDTQYFGPGTRLTVL.

This chain joins TRBV19 and TRBJ1-2, with no clear D. Germline V CDR1 and CDR2: LNHDA, SQIVND (reference sequence). Trimming took off 4 bases at V and 4 bases at J, with 7 bases between the two ends. The CDR3 has 12 residues. The CDR3, as DNA: TGTGCCAGTAGTACGTCAGGCTATGGCTACACCTTC. Translating gives CASSTSGYGYTF. Full variable domain (missing parts from reference TRBV19 and TRBJ1-2): DGGITQSPKYLFRKEGQNVTLSCEQNLNHDAMYWYRQDPGQGLRLIYYSQIVNDFQKGDIAEGYSVSREKKESFPLTVTSAQKNPTAFYLCASSTSGYGYTFGSGTRLTVV.

The genes are TRBV13 and TRBJ2-5; the match to TRBD1 covers 8 bases. This CDR3 has 17 residues. The V and J ends lost 2 bases and 6 bases, in that order; junction bases with no gene match: 14. Germline values: CDR1 PRHDT, CDR2 FYEKMQ (reference sequence). The CDR3 DNA is TGTGCCAGCAGCTTAAATCCTTCATCAGGGGGCGGAAAGACCCAGTACTTC. Protein product: CASSLNPSSGGGKTQYF.

V gene TRBV27 combines with J gene TRBJ2-1, with 13 bases matching TRBD2. The CDR3 is 15 amino acids. Trimming at V came to 5 bases and at J to 5 bases, leaving 3 bases not matched to a gene. Germline assignment: CDR1 MNHEY and CDR2 SMNVEV (reference sequence). CDR3: CASSTGTSGNNEQFF. CDR3 sequence (DNA): TGTGCCAGCAGTACCGGGACTAGCGGGAACAATGAGCAGTTCTTC.

The chain joins TRBV2 to TRBJ1-3; D unresolved. V lost 6 bases to trimming and J lost 0 bases, with 6 bases between them. The CDR3 runs to 13 residues. Germline CDR1 reads SNHLY; CDR2 reads FYNNEI. CDR3 nucleotides: TGTGCCAGCAGCGCGAGCTCTGGAAACACCATATATTTT. This sequence encodes CASSASSGNTIYF.

V usage is TRBV20-1 and J usage is TRBJ2-7; either TRBD1 or TRBD2 may supply D (5 bases each). Per the germline V gene, CDR1 is DFQATT and CDR2 is SNEGSKA (reference sequence). The CDR3 spans 11 residues. The CDR3 loop is CSARDPYEQYF. The CDR3 DNA sequence: TGCAGCGCCAGGGACCCCTACGAGCAGTACTTC.

The chain links TRBV7-2 to TRBJ1-3; 7 bases fit TRBD1. Unmatched junction bases numbered 10, after V lost 3 bases and J lost 2 bases. Germline CDR1 reads SGHTA; CDR2 reads FQGNSA. The CDR3 length is 17 residues. The CDR3 loop reads CASSFKGGASAGNTIYF. The CDR3 DNA sequence: TGTGCCAGCAGCTTTAAAGGGGGCGCTTCGGCTGGAAACACCATATATTTT.

A note on this clone: This same CDR3 is encoded by further DNA sequences in the sample. The chain uses TRBV18 and TRBJ1-1, with D possibly TRBD1 on 5 matching bases. Germline lookup yields CDR1 KGHSH and CDR2 LQKENI. CDR3 length: 13 amino acids. Trimming pared 2 bases from V and 3 bases from J, leaving 7 bases between. Here the CDR3 DNA reads TGTGCCAGCTCACCAGCCAGGGACACTGAAGCTTTCTTT. This encodes CASSPARDTEAFF.

The J gene is TRBJ2-3, the V gene TRBV4-1; 8 nucleotides match TRBD2. The CDR3 has 16 residues. J gave up 5 bases and V 1 base, and 8 bases lay outside the gene matches. In germline, CDR1 is MGHRA, CDR2 YSYEKL. The CDR3 sequence is CASSQGVAGRQDTQYF. The CDR3 DNA reads as TGCGCCAGCAGCCAAGGGGTAGCGGGAAGACAAGATACGCAGTATTTT.

V gene TRBV2 combines with J gene TRBJ2-2; D might be TRBD2 (5 bases). CDR1 is SNHLY, CDR2 FYNNEI, per germline. The CDR3 loop spans 14 amino acids. Trimming pared 4 bases from V and 4 bases from J, leaving 10 bases between. This chain's CDR3 is CASSGGRGTGELFF. The CDR3 DNA reads TGTGCCAGCAGTGGAGGGAGAGGCACCGGGGAGCTGTTTTTT.

Only one count was recorded for this clone. In DNA, the CDR3 is TGTGCCAGTAGTAGGGACCTCCCAGGGCAATATGGCTACACCTTC. Its translation is CASSRDLPGQYGYTF. The chain is built from TRBV19 and TRBJ1-2; D may be TRBD1 (5 bases). CDR3 length equals 15 residues. V gave up 4 bases and J gave up 5 bases, with 17 bases separating them. Germline-derived CDR1 and CDR2 are LNHDA and SQIVND (reference sequence).

This chain joins TRBV7-9 and TRBJ1-1; D not resolved. CDR1 and CDR2 (germline): SEHNR, FQNEAQ (reference sequence). The germline V and J ends were trimmed by 0 bases and 2 bases, with 7 bases remaining between them. The CDR3 extends over 14 amino acids. In DNA form, the CDR3 reads TGTGCCAGCAGCTTAGCTCCTTTCAACACTGAAGCTTTCTTT. Amino acids: CASSLAPFNTEAFF.

The rearrangement uses TRBV7-9 and TRBJ2-2; TRBD1 might be the D (6 bases). Germline assignment: CDR1 SEHNR and CDR2 FQNEAQ (reference sequence). CDR3 length: 17 residues. Between the trimmed V and J ends, which lost 5 bases and 0 bases, there was a span of 16 bases. CDR3: CASSVGLGGPNTGELFF. The CDR3 nucleotides are TGTGCCAGCAGCGTGGGTCTAGGGGGTCCGAACACCGGGGAGCTGTTTTTT.

The DNA of the CDR3 is TGTGCCACCAGTGCTGGCGGGACCATGGCGAACTATGGCTACACCTTC. This encodes CATSAGGTMANYGYTF. The V and J genes are TRBV24-1 and TRBJ1-2; D is perhaps TRBD1 (5 bases). Deletions cut 5 bases from V and 2 bases from J, with 17 bases between. The CDR3 contains 16 residues. CDR1 is KGHDR, CDR2 SFDVKD, per germline.

The chain combines TRBV20-1 with TRBJ1-2; D ambiguous. The germline gives CDR1 DFQATT, CDR2 SNEGSKA (reference sequence). The CDR3 contains 13 residues. The germline V and J ends were trimmed by 3 bases and 4 bases, with 12 bases remaining between them. The CDR3 region has the DNA TGCAGTGCTAGTGACAATGCTGGCTATGGCTACACCTTC. This translates into CSASDNAGYGYTF.

In its sample, this clone was seen a few times. The chain couples TRBV5-1 to TRBJ1-1, with D possibly matching TRBD1 (6 bases). V was cut by 0 bases and J by 5 bases, with 14 bases left in between. Germline V lookup: CDR1 SGHRS, CDR2 YFSETQ. This CDR3 has 15 amino acids. CDR3 region: CASSLEGGRGTEAFF. For the CDR3, the DNA is TGCGCCAGCAGCTTGGAGGGGGGCAGAGGGACTGAAGCTTTCTTT.

The rearrangement joins TRBV5-1 to TRBJ2-7; D gene uncertain. Germline CDR1 reads SGHRS; CDR2 reads YFSETQ. This CDR3 comprises 15 residues. Trimming took off 0 bases at V and 3 bases at J, with 13 bases between the two ends. The CDR3 region is CASSLDNAELYEQYF. CDR3 sequence (DNA): TGCGCCAGCAGCTTGGACAACGCGGAGCTCTACGAGCAGTACTTC.

The chain combines TRBV2 with TRBJ2-4; tentative D call: TRBD1 (5 bases). V dropped 4 bases and J dropped 6 bases, with 16 bases sitting between them. Germline V lookup: CDR1 SNHLY, CDR2 FYNNEI. This CDR3 is built from 15 residues. CDR3 DNA sequence: TGTGCCAGCAGTGCATCTGGCAGGGATAGAAACATTCAGTACTTC. It yields the protein CASSASGRDRNIQYF.

This clone has a single count. The CDR3 sequence is CASSLSGYSNSPLHF. Here the CDR3 DNA reads TGTGCCAGCAGCCTTAGTGGGTACAGTAATTCACCCCTCCACTTT. The chain couples TRBV9 to TRBJ1-6; D unclear. Per germline, CDR1 SGDLS and CDR2 YYNGEE. V was trimmed by 4 bases and J by 6 bases, leaving 14 bases between them. The CDR3 is 15 residues long.

The chain links TRBV9 to TRBJ1-3; no firm D call. Trimming cost V 3 bases and J 1 base, with 8 bases left between them. In germline, CDR1 is SGDLS, CDR2 YYNGEE. This CDR3 spans 14 amino acids. CDR3 nucleotide sequence: TGTGCCAGCAGCGACCAACAATCTGGAAACACCATATATTTT. Translated: CASSDQQSGNTIYF.

The chain recombines TRBV23-1 with TRBJ2-7; a possible D gene is TRBD1 (5 bases). TRBV23-1 is designated an ORF whose function remains uncertain. This CDR3 spans 15 amino acids. Between the trimmed V and J ends, which lost 1 base and 3 bases, there was a span of 13 bases. CDR3 coding DNA: TGCGCCAGCAGTCAATGGGTGGACATAGGCTACGAGCAGTACTTC. It codes for CASSQWVDIGYEQYF.